This T cell receptor beta chain was found in a study of T cells in Graves' hyperthyroidism and ophthalmopathy. The study, taken as a whole, reports: Ophthalmopathy cases were set apart from stable hyperthyroidism by a 13 V-J model. Before onset, ophthalmopathy was predicted by the model a median around 6.2 months earlier. Most thyroid clonotypes expanded above 0.001 were also detected in blood.

Isolation of PBMCs was performed on about 10 ml fresh peripheral blood. Germline V gene lookup returns CDR1 LGHDT and CDR2 YNNKEL (reference sequence). The ends lost 6 bases at V and 9 bases at J; junction bases unmatched: 21. The CDR3 is 18 residues long. Of note for this clonotype: Its matching antigen is unknown. This may be a read error, as it is one base from a much larger clone.

RNA transcripts provided the source from which TCR beta CDR3 regions were amplified. The TCR CDR3 was amplified in a first-round RT-PCR using the HTBI primer set. From the multiplex PCR reads, TCRdb called clonotypes with MiXCR, one entry per CDR3 protein. The sample lists nearly 600,000 distinct CDR3 sequences; 13% to 15% were seen once. The chain links TRBV3-1 to TRBJ2-1, with 9 bases identical to TRBD2. The origin of this receptor is a woman between 18 and 30 years old with Graves' ophthalmopathy. Sample: blood. CDR3 protein: CASRSSPREGGPRGEQFF. DNA for the CDR3: TGTGCCAGCAGATCCAGTCCGCGGGAGGGGGGCCCCCGGGGTGAGCAGTTCTTC.